This TCR beta chain was documented in a study of regulatory T cells in long-lasting Graves disease. Study observations and caveats: Accuracy could have been hurt by small sample size. Between persistent patients, roughly 2,600 public clonotypes were shared, exceeding the 966 shared between new patients. When disease was persistent, TRBV28, TRBJ1-2 and TRBJ2-5 were the favored segments.

Arm-PCR of CDR3 regions with iRepertoire HTBI primers generated TCR beta libraries. Via MiXCR, TCRdb re-called the multiplex PCR reads, giving one row per CDR3 protein. The sample has roughly 360,000 distinct CDR3 sequences, 10% to 15% seen once. The CDR3 extends over 13 amino acids. Trimming cost V 1 base and J 4 bases, with 7 bases left between them. Looked up from germline, CDR1 is SGHAT and CDR2 is FQNNGV. This clonotype has at least ten counts. Antigen: not known. Documented time point: newly diagnosed GD, antithyroid drugs for less than 3 months. Extracted RNA from PBMCs served as the source of the TCR library. The sample was also reused in another study, on T cells in Graves' hyperthyroidism and ophthalmopathy. That source adds: Initially, a first-round RT-PCR of the TCR CDR3 employed the HTBI primer set.

The TCR originated in a woman aged 18-35 years with Graves disease. The gene calls are TRBV11-2 and TRBJ2-5; no definite D call. Sequences were derived from peripheral blood mononuclear cells (PBMCs), sampled at new diagnosis, from a patient treated with antithyroid drugs. The CDR3 coding sequence is TGTGCCAGCAGCTTAGTATGGGGAGAGACCCAGTACTTC. Its protein is CASSLVWGETQYF.